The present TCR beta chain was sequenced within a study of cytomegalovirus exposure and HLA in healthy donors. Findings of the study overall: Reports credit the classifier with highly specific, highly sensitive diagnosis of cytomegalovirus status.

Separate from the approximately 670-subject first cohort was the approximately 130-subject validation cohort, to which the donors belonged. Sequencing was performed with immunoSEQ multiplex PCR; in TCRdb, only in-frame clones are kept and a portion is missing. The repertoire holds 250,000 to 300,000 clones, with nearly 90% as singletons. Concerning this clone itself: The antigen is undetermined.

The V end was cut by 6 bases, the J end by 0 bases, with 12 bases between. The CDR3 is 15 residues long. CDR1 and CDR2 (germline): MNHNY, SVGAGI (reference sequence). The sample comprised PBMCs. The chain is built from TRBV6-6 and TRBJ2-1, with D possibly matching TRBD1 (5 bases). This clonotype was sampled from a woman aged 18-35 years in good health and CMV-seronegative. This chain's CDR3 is CASRSGLSSYNEQFF. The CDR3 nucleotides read TGTGCCAGCAGGTCAGGGCTGAGCTCCTACAATGAGCAGTTCTTC.